The 16 T cell receptor beta chains in this list originate from one sample, sequenced in a study of T cells in Graves' hyperthyroidism and ophthalmopathy. The TCR beta CDR3 regions underwent amplification using RNA transcripts as the source. During a first-round RT-PCR of the TCR CDR3, the HTBI primer set was used. Via MiXCR, TCRdb re-called the multiplex PCR reads, giving one row per CDR3 protein. The sample has approximately 25,000 distinct CDR3 sequences, over 35% seen once. Sequenced: blood. Receptors originate from a woman aged 25-40 years with Graves' hyperthyroidism.

This clonotype appeared a few times. CDR3: CASSPGGQPREKLFF. The CDR3, as DNA: TGTGCCAGCTCACCGGGGGGACAGCCGCGGGAAAAACTGTTTTTT. V gene TRBV18 combines with J gene TRBJ1-4, with 7 bases that match TRBD1. Germline CDR1 and CDR2: KGHSH and LQKENI. CDR3 length: 15 residues. With 3 bases clipped from V and 8 bases from J, the junction kept 9 bases outside the gene matches.

This clonotype was recorded once. The CDR3 end shows no conserved phenylalanine or tryptophan, and so a read error is likely. The J gene is TRBJ2-7, the V gene TRBV20-1; 8 bases map to TRBD2. In germline, CDR1 is DFQATT, CDR2 SNEGSKA (reference sequence). The CDR3 extends over 14 amino acids. The J segment lost 4 bases and the V segment lost 6 bases, leaving 11 bases of the junction unmatched. The CDR3 spells CSAPRPGGRYEQYL. CDR3 in DNA: TGCAGTGCCCCAAGACCGGGGGGGAGATACGAGCAGTACCTC.

By sample share, this clonotype is medium-sized (0.01 to 0.1%). This chain uses TRBV2 with TRBJ1-4; TRBD1 is a possible D gene (5 bases). With 7 bases removed from V and 7 bases from J, the gap between germline ends came to 13 bases. The CDR3 contains 13 residues. From germline, CDR1 is SNHLY and CDR2 FYNNEI. CDR3 sequence: CASTRDLGEKLFF. In DNA, the CDR3 is TGTGCCAGCACCCGGGACCTGGGTGAAAAACTGTTTTTT.

This clonotype has a count of ten or more. This chain connects TRBV20-1 to TRBJ2-1; TRBD2 agrees at 7 bases. CDR3 length: 15 amino acids. Per the germline V gene, CDR1 is DFQATT and CDR2 is SNEGSKA (reference sequence). The CDR3 here is CSAVGGSGVMNEQFF. The CDR3 bases are TGCAGCGCGGTAGGCGGGAGCGGGGTCATGAATGAGCAGTTCTTC.

V usage is TRBV20-1 and J usage is TRBJ2-6, with TRBD1 matching 7 bases. V dropped 3 bases and J dropped 2; count of bases not matched to a gene: 4. CDR1 and CDR2 from the germline V gene are DFQATT and SNEGSKA (reference sequence). CDR3 size: 15 residues. The CDR3: CSASFTGAGANVLTF. The CDR3 bases are TGCAGTGCTAGCTTTACAGGGGCTGGGGCCAACGTCCTGACTTTC.

For the CDR3, the DNA is TGTGCCAGCAATTCCGTGACTCGGGGCGGTCAGCCCCAGCATTTT. It encodes CASNSVTRGGQPQHF. V is TRBV12-3 or TRBV12-4 and J is TRBJ1-5; TRBD1 is a possible D gene (5 bases). V lost 7 bases and J lost 6, with 19 bases in between. The CDR3 runs 15 residues.

This clonotype is classed as medium-sized (0.01 to 0.1%). V and J are TRBV29-1 and TRBJ2-5, with D maybe TRBD1 (7 bases). CDR3 size: 14 residues. Trimming removed 7 bases at V and 5 bases at J, with 20 bases between. Looked up from germline, CDR1 is SQVTM and CDR2 is ANQGSEA. The CDR3 region has the DNA TGCAGCGGCGGGGCTGGACAGGATCTTGAGACCCAGTACTTC. It codes for CSGGAGQDLETQYF.

The chain employs TRBV7-9 and TRBJ1-3, with 8 nucleotides matching TRBD1. Trimming removed 4 bases from V and 2 bases from J; junction bases left unmatched: 4. Germline-derived CDR1 and CDR2 are SEHNR and FQNEAQ (reference sequence). The CDR3 is made up of 15 amino acids. The CDR3 region is CASSSTDRAGNTIYF. DNA for the CDR3: TGTGCCAGCAGCTCGACGGACAGGGCTGGAAACACCATATATTTT.

This clonotype came up many times. The genes are TRBV5-4 and TRBJ2-7; D is possibly TRBD2 (6 bases). The CDR3 is made up of 15 amino acids. CDR1 and CDR2 (germline): SGHNT, YYREEE (reference sequence). The V and J ends lost 4 bases and 2 bases respectively, with 16 bases between them. CDR3 loop: CASSPTRGETYEQYF. The CDR3 DNA reads as TGTGCCAGCAGCCCCACCCGCGGGGAGACCTACGAGCAGTACTTC. The entire variable domain, with the rest obtained from reference TRBV5-4 and TRBJ2-7, is as follows: ETGVTQSPTHLIKTRGQQVTLRCSSQSGHNTVSWYQQALGQGPQFIFQYYREEENGRGNFPPRFSGLQFPNYSSELNVNALELDDSALYLCASSPTRGETYEQYFGPGTRLTVT.

Points on this clonotype: The junction differs from germline at one of its ends, possibly a read error. The chain employs TRBV18 and TRBJ2-3; TRBD2 might be the D (5 bases). This CDR3 is 14 amino acids long. The V gene's germline CDR1 is KGHSH and CDR2 LQKENI. CDR3 coding DNA: TGTGCCAGCTCAGCAGTTGAGGGCACAGATACGGAGTATTTT. It encodes CASSAVEGTDTEYF.

This rearrangement joins TRBV7-2 to TRBJ2-5, with D maybe TRBD1 (6 bases). The CDR3 is 14 amino acids. The germline V gene has CDR1 SGHTA and CDR2 FQGNSA. V lost 2 bases to trimming and J lost 2 bases, with 9 bases between them. CDR3 coding DNA: TGTGCCAGCAGCTTACGGACAGCGCAAGAGACCCAGTACTTC. This gives the protein CASSLRTAQETQYF.

This clonotype was picked up many times. The rearrangement links TRBV6-5 to TRBJ1-2; 9 positions match TRBD1. V gave up 6 bases and J gave up 4 bases; unmatched junction bases: 6. The CDR3 covers 14 residues. Germline CDR1 and CDR2: MNHEY and SVGAGI. The CDR3 nucleotides read TGTGCCAGCAGCGGACAGGGGTGGGGCTATGGCTACACCTTC. It is translated as CASSGQGWGYGYTF.

This clonotype qualifies as medium-sized. The gene calls are TRBV15 and TRBJ1-1; D is perhaps TRBD1 (5 bases). Germline V gives CDR1 LNHNV, CDR2 YYDKDF (reference sequence). The CDR3 is 15 residues long. Between the trimmed V and J ends, which lost 0 bases and 4 bases, there was a span of 12 bases. For the CDR3, the DNA is TGTGCCACCAGCAGAGATGGGGGACTGATCACTGAAGCTTTCTTT. Its protein is CATSRDGGLITEAFF. Looking up the rest from reference TRBV15 and TRBJ1-1 gives the full variable domain: DAMVIQNPRYQVTQFGKPVTLSCSQTLNHNVMYWYQQKSSQAPKLLFHYYDKDFNNEADTPDNFQSRRPNTSFCFLDIRSPGLGDTAMYLCATSRDGGLITEAFFGQGTRLTVV.

This clonotype was counted many times. The chain's CDR3 is CASSSGTGEAFF. The CDR3 nucleotides are TGTGCCAGCAGCTCCGGGACAGGGGAAGCTTTCTTT. The chain uses TRBV13 and TRBJ1-1; 9 bases map to TRBD1. Germline loops: CDR1 PRHDT, CDR2 FYEKMQ (reference sequence). The CDR3 totals 12 residues. The J segment lost 8 bases and the V segment lost 4 bases, leaving 2 bases of the junction unmatched.

The J gene is TRBJ2-7, the V gene TRBV4-1; D is perhaps TRBD1 (7 bases). The V and J ends lost 1 base and 1 base respectively, with 14 bases between them. Germline CDR1 MGHRA, CDR2 YSYEKL. The CDR3 consists of 16 residues. CDR3 bases: TGCGCCAGCAGCCAAGGCGGGACAGTGGGTTCCTACGAGCAGTACTTC. Encoded protein: CASSQGGTVGSYEQYF.

J is TRBJ2-3 and V is TRBV6-4; 10 bases map to TRBD2. The V segment lost 7 bases and the J segment 3 bases; nucleotides outside the gene matches: 7. There are 15 residues in the CDR3. CDR1 and CDR2 (germline): MRHNA, SNTAGT. For the CDR3, the DNA is TGTGCCAGCAAAAGCGGGAGGGCTGGGACAGATACGCAGTATTTT. As protein: CASKSGRAGTDTQYF.